These T cell receptor beta chains were read from a single sample in a study of shared clonotypes between healthy human individuals. The protocol was immunoSEQ multiplex PCR, while the TCRdb copy is restricted to in-frame clones and leaves out a portion. The sample records more than 2,000,000 clones, around nine tenths being singletons. Input material: naive CD4+ T cells sorted from blood. These receptors all come from a man aged 18 to 29 in good health. Both conserved end residues are part of each CDR3. The order of the fields is V gene, J gene, CDR3 protein.

V gene: TRBV5-1
J gene: TRBJ2-1
CDR3 protein: CASSLISGAYNEQFF

V gene: TRBV5-1
J gene: TRBJ2-7
CDR3 protein: CASSLGRGRAYEQYF

V gene: TRBV30
J gene: TRBJ2-2
CDR3 protein: CAWSPGGSTGELFF

V gene: TRBV5-6
J gene: TRBJ1-2
CDR3 protein: CASSRDRGYGYTF

V gene: TRBV29-1
J gene: TRBJ2-7
CDR3 protein: CSVRGVLTYEQYF

V gene: TRBV4-2
J gene: TRBJ2-1
CDR3 protein: CASSQTQGGLTYNEQFF

V gene: TRBV28
J gene: TRBJ1-1
CDR3 protein: CASSPVRLNTEAFF

V gene: TRBV30
J gene: TRBJ1-4
CDR3 protein: CAWSPGWGTNEKLFF

V gene: TRBV27
J gene: TRBJ2-1
CDR3 protein: CASSFLGTAEQFF

V gene: TRBV19
J gene: TRBJ1-1
CDR3 protein: CASSRGGNTEAFF

V gene: TRBV7-2
J gene: TRBJ2-7
CDR3 protein: CASSLAHRGYEQYF

V gene: TRBV18
J gene: TRBJ1-4
CDR3 protein: CASSQTSGLSNEKLFF

V gene: TRBV18
J gene: TRBJ2-1
CDR3 protein: CASAVVRPTSYNEQFF

V gene: TRBV5-4
J gene: TRBJ2-7
CDR3 protein: CASSTTSVSSYEQYF

V gene: TRBV28
J gene: TRBJ2-3
CDR3 protein: CASSLALGSGAPQYF

V gene: TRBV4-1
J gene: TRBJ2-5
CDR3 protein: CASSQDRLIQETQYF

V gene: TRBV27
J gene: TRBJ1-5
CDR3 protein: CASSFFPVDNQPQHF

V gene: TRBV5-1
J gene: TRBJ1-1
CDR3 protein: CASSLTNTGGNTEAFF

V gene: TRBV10-3
J gene: TRBJ2-7
CDR3 protein: CAISAGQGAYEQYF

V gene: TRBV6-1
J gene: TRBJ2-7
CDR3 protein: CASSPYRDSYEQYF

V gene: TRBV5-1
J gene: TRBJ2-1
CDR3 protein: CASGKVTGGRDEQFF

V gene: TRBV6-1
J gene: TRBJ2-3
CDR3 protein: CASSLAGALTDTQYF